One TCR beta chain is described in this entry. The antigen remains undetermined. The data stem from a study of shared clonotypes between healthy human individuals. CDR1 and CDR2 from the germline V gene are LNHDA and SQIVND (reference sequence). The CDR3 consists of 14 residues. With V trimmed by 5 bases and J by 5 bases, 8 bases remained unmatched. Data came from immunoSEQ multiplex PCR; TCRdb stores just in-frame clones and leaves some out. The table shows 2 million to 2.5 million clones, with roughly 90% occurring only once. Study findings and constraints: Few donors limited the genetic and exposure-history diversity represented.

The V call is TRBV19, the J call TRBJ2-5; TRBD2 aligns across 7 bases. The source material was naive CD4+ T cells from PBMCs. The sample's subset: CD45RA+ positively selected. The TCR comes from a man between 18 and 29 years old in good health. Some clones in this sample may be carry-over from other donors' samples. CDR3 nucleotides: TGTGCCAGTAGTGATACGGGGGGTCGGGAGACCCAGTACTTC. It codes for CASSDTGGRETQYF.